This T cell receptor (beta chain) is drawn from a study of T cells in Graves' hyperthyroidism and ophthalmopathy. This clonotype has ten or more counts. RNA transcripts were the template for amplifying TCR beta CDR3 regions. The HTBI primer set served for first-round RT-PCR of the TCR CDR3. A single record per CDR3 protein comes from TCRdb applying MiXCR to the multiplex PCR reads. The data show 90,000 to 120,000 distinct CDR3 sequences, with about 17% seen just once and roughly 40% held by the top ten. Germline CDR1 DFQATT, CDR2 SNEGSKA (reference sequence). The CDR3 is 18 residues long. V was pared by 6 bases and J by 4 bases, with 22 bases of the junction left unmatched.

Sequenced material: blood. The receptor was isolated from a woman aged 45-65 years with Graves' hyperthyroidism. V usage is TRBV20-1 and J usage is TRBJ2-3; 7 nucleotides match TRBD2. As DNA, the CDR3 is TGCAGTGCCGACGCCGGGACTATCCTCAGAACCCCGCCAGATACGCAGTATTTT. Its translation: CSADAGTILRTPPDTQYF.